These 15 T cell receptor beta chains came from one sample sequenced in a study of blood T cell repertoires in COVID-19. Only in-frame clones appear in the TCRdb table, and some are missing; sequencing was by immunoSEQ multiplex PCR. The repertoire holds about 120,000 clones, with around 70% as singletons. The sequencing sample was made of peripheral blood. These receptor sequences come from a man aged 60 to 69 with acute or convalescent COVID-19.

The chain has TRBV24-1 and TRBJ2-7, with D unresolved. This CDR3 has 13 amino acids. Germline CDR1 reads KGHDR; CDR2 reads SFDVKD. The V end was cut by 1 base, the J end by 7 bases, with 10 bases between. The CDR3, as DNA: TGTGCCACCAGTGATTTTTCCTCTTTGGAGCAGTACTTC. Protein sequence: CATSDFSSLEQYF.

This chain links TRBV5-1 with TRBJ2-7; maybe TRBD1 (6 bases). CDR1 is SGHRS, CDR2 YFSETQ, per germline. The CDR3 runs to 14 residues. Deletions cut 4 bases from V and 3 bases from J, with 14 bases between. CDR3 in DNA: TGCGCCAGCAGCCTAGGGACACTGCGCTACGAGCAGTACTTC. Translation gives CASSLGTLRYEQYF.

This chain uses TRBV6-5 with TRBJ1-1; TRBD1 matches 8 bases. The J segment lost 3 bases and the V segment lost 0 bases, leaving 3 bases of the junction unmatched. The CDR3 has 15 residues. CDR1 and CDR2 (germline): MNHEY, SVGAGI. CDR3 sequence (DNA): TGTGCCAGCAGTTACTCATACAGGGGGGACACTGAAGCTTTCTTT. It translates to CASSYSYRGDTEAFF.

V usage is TRBV12-3 or TRBV12-4 and J usage is TRBJ1-5; D not resolved. Trimming removed 5 bases from V and 6 bases from J, with 11 bases in between. The CDR3 extends over 13 amino acids. The CDR3 nucleotides are TGTGCCAGCAGTCTCCGGTCCGGTCAGCCCCAGCATTTT. It codes for CASSLRSGQPQHF.

The chain is built from TRBV11-2 and TRBJ1-3, with TRBD1 matching 7 bases. CDR3 length equals 16 residues. V was pared by 4 bases and J by 1 base, with 7 bases of the junction left unmatched. The germline V gene has CDR1 SGHAT and CDR2 FQNNGV. The CDR3 coding sequence is TGTGCCAGCAGCTCTACAGGGGCGACGTCTGGAAACACCATATATTTT. Protein product: CASSSTGATSGNTIYF.

This clone has only a few counts. The chain employs TRBV10-3 and TRBJ1-2; D may be TRBD1 (5 bases). Looked up from germline, CDR1 is ENHRY and CDR2 is SYGVKD. The CDR3 loop spans 15 amino acids. V lost 2 bases to trimming and J lost 3 bases, with 13 bases between them. The DNA of the CDR3 is TGTGCCATCAGTGAGACTCAACAGGTCTACTATGGCTACACCTTC. Translation: CAISETQQVYYGYTF.

The chain recombines TRBV5-1 with TRBJ1-2; a possible D gene is TRBD1 (6 bases). CDR3 length: 13 amino acids. Per the germline V gene, CDR1 is SGHRS and CDR2 is YFSETQ. The V end was cut by 5 bases, the J end by 4 bases, with 12 bases between. CDR3 amino acids: CASRNREGYGYTF. DNA of the CDR3: TGCGCCAGCAGAAACAGGGAGGGCTATGGCTACACCTTC. The full variable domain, in which reference TRBV5-1 and TRBJ1-2 provide the parts outside the CDR3, is KAGVTQTPRYLIKTRGQQVTLSCSPISGHRSVSWYQQTPGQGLQFLFEYFSETQRNKGNFPGRFSGRQFSNSRSEMNVSTLELGDSALYLCASRNREGYGYTFGSGTRLTVV.

This clone has only a few counts. The chain is built from TRBV7-9 and TRBJ1-1, with 11 bases aligning to TRBD1. The CDR3 loop spans 13 amino acids. Per germline, CDR1 SEHNR and CDR2 FQNEAQ (reference sequence). With V trimmed by 5 bases and J by 10 bases, 6 bases remained unmatched. The CDR3 sequence: CASSQGQGAIAFF. The CDR3 DNA reads as TGTGCCAGCAGCCAAGGACAGGGGGCTATAGCTTTCTTT.

This sequence joins TRBV7-6 and TRBJ2-1; a weak D match, TRBD2 (5 bases). Trimming removed 6 bases from V and 0 bases from J, with 12 bases in between. Germline CDR1 reads SGHVS; CDR2 reads FNYEAQ. The CDR3 is made up of 15 amino acids. The CDR3 bases are TGTGCCAGCAGGCAAACGGGAAGCTCCTACAATGAGCAGTTCTTC. Amino acid sequence: CASRQTGSSYNEQFF.

The chain uses TRBV7-8 and TRBJ1-1; D is unresolved. Germline V CDR1 and CDR2: SGHVS, FQNEAQ. CDR3 length: 14 amino acids. With 2 bases removed from V and 3 bases from J, the gap between germline ends came to 10 bases. The DNA of the CDR3 is TGTGCCAGCAGCTTAAATCGACGGGACACTGAAGCTTTCTTT. Translated, it gives CASSLNRRDTEAFF.

As for this clone: Within the sample, other DNA sequences also encode this same CDR3. The chain recombines TRBV18 with TRBJ2-7; D may be TRBD2 (5 bases). V lost 2 bases and J lost 0, with 8 bases in between. The CDR3 spans 14 residues. Germline CDR1 and CDR2: KGHSH and LQKENI. CDR3 region: CASSPSRDSYEQYF. The CDR3 region has the DNA TGTGCCAGCTCACCATCTCGGGACTCCTACGAGCAGTACTTC.

The rearrangement links TRBV9 to TRBJ2-3; unclear D gene. Germline CDR1 SGDLS, CDR2 YYNGEE. The CDR3 runs 14 residues. Trimming took 3 bases from V and 2 from J, leaving 10 bases between them. The CDR3 protein is CASSENRATDTQYF. In nucleotides, the CDR3 is TGTGCCAGCAGCGAGAATAGAGCCACAGATACGCAGTATTTT.

The CDR3 region has the DNA TGCAGCGCTCTACCGGGACAGGGACCCTCCTACGAGCAGTACTTC. It translates to CSALPGQGPSYEQYF. V is TRBV29-1 and J is TRBJ2-7; 9 bases map to TRBD1. The CDR3 is 15 amino acids. Germline loops: CDR1 SQVTM, CDR2 ANQGSEA. The V segment lost 7 bases and the J segment 0 bases; nucleotides outside the gene matches: 10.

The chain employs TRBV27 and TRBJ2-1, with 13 bases aligning to TRBD2. Germline V gives CDR1 MNHEY, CDR2 SMNVEV (reference sequence). V dropped 7 bases and J dropped 5; count of bases not matched to a gene: 11. The CDR3 sequence is 17 residues long. The CDR3 nucleotides are TGTGCCAGCATCCTTTCATCGGGACTAGCGGGGAACAATGAGCAGTTCTTC. The encoded protein is CASILSSGLAGNNEQFF.

The gene calls are TRBV12-3 or TRBV12-4 and TRBJ2-3; the D gene is possibly TRBD2 (7 bases). The V and J ends lost 6 bases and 9 bases respectively, with 13 bases between them. There are 12 residues in the CDR3. The CDR3 nucleotides are TGTGCCAGCAGACTGAGGGGGGGGACGCAGTATTTT. Its translation is CASRLRGGTQYF.